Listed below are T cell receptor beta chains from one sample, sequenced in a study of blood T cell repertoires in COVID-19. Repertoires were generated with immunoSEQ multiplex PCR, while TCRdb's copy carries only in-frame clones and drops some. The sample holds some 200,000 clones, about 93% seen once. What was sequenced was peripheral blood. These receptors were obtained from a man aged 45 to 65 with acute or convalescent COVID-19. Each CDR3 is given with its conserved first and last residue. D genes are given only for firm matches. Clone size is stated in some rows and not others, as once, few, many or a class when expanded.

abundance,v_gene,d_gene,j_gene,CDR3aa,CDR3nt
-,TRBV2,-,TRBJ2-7,CASSRGAGESYEQYF,TGTGCCAGCAGTCGGGGGGCAGGGGAATCCTACGAGCAGTACTTC
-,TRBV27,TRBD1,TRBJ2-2,CASSTSWTGLAGELFF,TGTGCCAGCAGTACCTCCTGGACAGGGCTGGCCGGGGAGCTGTTTTTT
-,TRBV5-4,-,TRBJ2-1,CASSRGGTQNEQFF,TGTGCCAGCAGCCGAGGCGGGACTCAAAATGAGCAGTTCTTC
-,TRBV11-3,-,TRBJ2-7,CASSKAYGEQYF,TGTGCCAGCAGCAAAGCGTATGGCGAGCAGTACTTC
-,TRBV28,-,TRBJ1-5,CASSPTRADNQPQHF,TGTGCCAGCAGTCCTACGAGGGCGGACAATCAGCCCCAGCATTTT
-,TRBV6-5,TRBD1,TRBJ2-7,CASRRTGDYEQYF,TGTGCCAGCAGGAGGACAGGGGATTACGAGCAGTACTTC
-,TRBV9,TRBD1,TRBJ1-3,CASSEGGTGRGTIYF,TGTGCCAGCAGCGAGGGGGGGACAGGGAGAGGCACCATATATTTT
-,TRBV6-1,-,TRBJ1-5,CASREGETGQPQHF,TGTGCCAGCAGAGAAGGAGAAACAGGGCAGCCCCAGCATTTT
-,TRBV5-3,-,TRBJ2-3,CAGSSRDTQYF,TGTGCCGGTTCCTCGAGGGATACGCAGTATTTT
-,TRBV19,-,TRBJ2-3,CASSTPSLPPTDTQYF,TGTGCCAGTAGTACCCCGTCCCTTCCCCCCACAGATACGCAGTATTTT
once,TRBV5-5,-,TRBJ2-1,CASSPLAVSYNEQFF,TGTGCCAGCAGCCCTCTTGCGGTTTCCTACAATGAGCAGTTCTTC
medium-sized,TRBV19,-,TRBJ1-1,CASSSWEGHTEAFF,TGTGCCAGTAGCTCGTGGGAGGGTCACACTGAAGCTTTCTTT
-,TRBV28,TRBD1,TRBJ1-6,CASSAAQGQVNSPLHF,TGTGCCAGCAGCGCAGCTCAGGGACAGGTGAATTCACCCCTCCACTTT
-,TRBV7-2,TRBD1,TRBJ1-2,CASNRDRGPYYGYTF,TGTGCCAGCAATCGGGACAGGGGGCCCTACTATGGCTACACCTTC
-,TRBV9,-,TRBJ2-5,CASSVTSAAQETQYF,TGTGCCAGCAGCGTAACTTCCGCCGCCCAAGAGACCCAGTACTTC
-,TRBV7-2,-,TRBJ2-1,CASSLARTLEQFF,TGTGCCAGCAGCTTAGCCAGGACTTTGGAGCAGTTCTTC
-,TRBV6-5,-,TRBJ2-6,CASNPKSSGANVLTF,TGTGCCAGCAACCCCAAGAGCTCTGGGGCCAACGTCCTGACTTTC
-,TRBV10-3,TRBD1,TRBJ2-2,CAISVSGTGNTGELFF,TGTGCCATCAGTGTCTCCGGGACAGGGAACACCGGGGAGCTGTTTTTT
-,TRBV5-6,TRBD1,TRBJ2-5,CASSSDRGWYQETQYF,TGTGCCAGCAGCTCCGACAGGGGATGGTACCAAGAGACCCAGTACTTC
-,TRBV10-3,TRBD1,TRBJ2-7,CATFDTDRGYEQYF,TGTGCCACATTTGACACGGACAGGGGCTACGAGCAGTACTTC
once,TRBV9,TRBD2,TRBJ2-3,CASSVGQREGTQYF,TGTGCCAGCAGCGTCGGCCAGCGGGAGGGGACGCAGTATTTT
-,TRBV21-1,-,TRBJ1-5,CASQGQSLGPQHF,TGTGCCAGCCAGGGACAAAGCCTGGGGCCCCAGCATTTT
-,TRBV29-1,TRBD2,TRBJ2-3,CSVAGTNSYDTQYF,TGCAGCGTCGCCGGGACTAATTCGTACGATACGCAGTATTTT
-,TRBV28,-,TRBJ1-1,CASGQSPNTEAFF,TGTGCCAGCGGTCAGTCACCTAACACTGAAGCTTTCTTT
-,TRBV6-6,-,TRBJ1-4,CASSTTDGNEKLFF,TGTGCCAGCAGTACGACAGACGGGAATGAAAAACTGTTTTTT
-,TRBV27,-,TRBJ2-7,CASSSSYGQYF,TGTGCCAGCAGCTCCTCTTACGGGCAGTACTTC
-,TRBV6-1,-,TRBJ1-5,CASSEGGRFGQPQHF,TGTGCCAGCAGTGAAGGGGGCCGGTTCGGTCAGCCCCAGCATTTT
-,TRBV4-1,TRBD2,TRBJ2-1,CASRPGTSIYNEQFF,TGCGCCAGCAGACCCGGGACTAGCATTTACAATGAGCAGTTCTTC
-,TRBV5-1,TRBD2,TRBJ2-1,CASRRLAGGVTPNYNEQFF,TGCGCCAGCCGCAGACTAGCGGGAGGAGTTACACCCAACTACAATGAGCAGTTCTTC
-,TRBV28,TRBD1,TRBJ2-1,CASSWDSSYNEQFF,TGTGCCAGCAGCTGGGACAGCTCCTACAATGAGCAGTTCTTC
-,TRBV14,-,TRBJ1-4,CASSPRGEKLFF,TGTGCCAGCAGCCCGCGGGGGGAAAAACTGTTTTTT
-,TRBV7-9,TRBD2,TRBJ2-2,CASTILAGGPNTGELFF,TGTGCCAGCACCATACTAGCGGGGGGGCCAAACACCGGGGAGCTGTTTTTT
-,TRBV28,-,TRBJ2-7,CASSFEAGYTYEQYF,TGTGCCAGCAGTTTTGAGGCAGGGTATACGTACGAGCAGTACTTC
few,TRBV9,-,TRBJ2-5,CASSVTWQGETQYF,TGTGCCAGCAGCGTAACTTGGCAGGGGGAGACCCAGTACTTC
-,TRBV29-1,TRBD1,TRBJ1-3,CSGRQGNQASGNTIYF,TGCAGCGGCCGACAGGGGAATCAGGCGAGTGGAAACACCATATATTTT
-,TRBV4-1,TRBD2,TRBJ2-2,CASSPIAGGTGELFF,TGCGCCAGCAGCCCCATAGCGGGTGGGACCGGGGAGCTGTTTTTT
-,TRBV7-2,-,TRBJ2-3,CASSFGRVGDTQYF,TGTGCCAGCAGCTTTGGCAGGGTGGGGGATACGCAGTATTTT
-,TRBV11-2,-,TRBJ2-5,CASSLVFGEQETQYF,TGTGCCAGCAGCTTAGTTTTTGGGGAGCAAGAGACCCAGTACTTC
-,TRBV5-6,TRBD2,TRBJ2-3,CASSILAGATDTQYF,TGTGCCAGCAGCATACTAGCGGGAGCGACAGATACGCAGTATTTT
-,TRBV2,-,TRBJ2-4,CASSEFSIQYF,TGTGCCAGCAGTGAATTCAGCATTCAGTACTTC
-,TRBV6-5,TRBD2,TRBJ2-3,CASRIAGASTDTQYF,TGTGCCAGCAGAATAGCGGGGGCTAGCACAGATACGCAGTATTTT
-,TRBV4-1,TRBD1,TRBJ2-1,CASSLQTTGGNEQFF,TGCGCCAGCAGCCTTCAAACCACAGGGGGCAATGAGCAGTTCTTC
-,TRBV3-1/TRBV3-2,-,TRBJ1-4,CASSQSLVGLVFF,TGTGCCAGCAGCCAATCGTTGGTGGGCCTGGTGTTTTTT
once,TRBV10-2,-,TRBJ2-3,CASTEGDSADTQYF,TGCGCCAGCACCGAGGGGGATTCGGCAGATACGCAGTATTTT
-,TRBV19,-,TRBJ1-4,CASSMGGSEKLFF,TGTGCCAGTAGTATGGGGGGAAGCGAAAAACTGTTTTTT